This TCR beta chain was found in a study of CD8+CD57+ T cells in acquired aplastic anemia (dated by TCRdb to the late 2010s). About the investigation overall: On average, sorted CD4+ and CD8+ cells yielded approximately 3 ug of extracted DNA, with a range of about 0.19 to 30 ug. CD8+CD57+ expansion was defined as frequency above the mean frequency observed in healthy subjects.

This clonotype was recorded a few times. This clone's antigen is unknown. No base qualities exist here, and no much larger clone lies one base off it. Genomic DNA served as template for TCR beta VDJ combination and CDR3 sequence profiling. An Illumina HiSeq 2000 was used for TCR repertoire sequencing. From the authors' description of their analysis: Repertoire assessment relied on Simpson's diversity index, CDR3 size and DJ length profiles, and TRBV/TRBJ rearrangement plots. Whichever DNA sequence was most abundant in the deep sequencing data was defined as the immunodominant clone. CDR3 amino acid sequences were checked for sharing across subjects and were also compared against the VDJdb database and published repertoires. TCRdb took the public reads, trimmed them with fastp at Q25, ran MiXCR for clone calling and kept in-frame beta chains. Every distinct CDR3 protein forms one entry, paired with its most common genes and DNA. The V and J calls were determined by TCRdb, not by the authors. The sample includes 200,000 to 300,000 distinct CDR3 sequences, with approximately 86% observed a single time. Jointly, the top ten make up approximately 40% of the sample.

Germline trimming amounts to 3 bases on V and 4 bases on J, with 5 as the count of junction bases outside the gene matches. From its cysteine to its phenylalanine, the CDR3 spans 15 amino acids. Solely the CDR3 DNA is kept, with 45 bases framed from the first base. Reading the germline V gene gives CDR1 SGHVS and CDR2 FQNEAQ. Overall study outcomes, separate from this receptor: Between patients and healthy controls, no significant difference in CD8+ Simpson's diversity was found (P=0.060). Around 31 CD8+ CDR3 sequences were shared between patients and controls but appeared highly expressed in patients and within their immunodominant clones.

The patients picked for sequencing were ones in whom flow cytometry had shown an expansion of CD8+CD57+ cells. All patients had severe acquired aplastic anemia diagnosed by International Study of Aplastic Anemia and Agranulocytosis and Camitta criteria. No patient had received any therapy when blood was sampled. In the study, sorted CD4+ and CD8+ blood T cells from patients with severe aplastic anemia and from healthy subjects underwent deep sequencing of TCR repertoires. Patients were enrolled under clinicaltrials.gov protocols 00001620, 01623167, 00001397, 00071045, 00081523 and 00961064 in the USA. Ficoll-Paque density gradient centrifugation was used to isolate peripheral blood mononuclear cells. CD4+ and CD8+ T cells were sorted by FACS or magnetic beads before DNA extraction.

Rearrangement joined TRBV7-8 to TRBJ2-7; the central 11 bases match TRBD1. The origin of this receptor is a human donor with aplastic anemia. What was sequenced was sorted CD4+, CD8+, or CD8+CD57+ T cells (not recorded which) from PBMCs. Read as DNA, the sequence is TGTGCCAGCAGCTTGACGGACAGGGGGCATTACGAGCAGTACTTC. Its protein product is CASSLTDRGHYEQYF.